The present T cell receptor (beta chain) was sequenced within a study of cytomegalovirus exposure and HLA in healthy donors. Study-level results: There was a cluster of highly shared sequence variants that was likely a sequencing artifact. Cytomegalovirus status was reportedly diagnosed by the classifier with high specificity and sensitivity. For most subjects, TCR beta sequences were reported to predict HLA-A and HLA-B alleles with accuracy.

Worth noting for this clone: The antigen is undetermined.

This CDR3 spans 16 amino acids. V lost 4 bases to trimming and J lost 5 bases; unmatched junction nucleotides: 10. Germline assignment: CDR1 LGHNA and CDR2 YSLEER. Use of 60 Vbeta and 13 Jbeta primers characterized the PCR. Sequencing was performed with immunoSEQ multiplex PCR; in TCRdb, only in-frame clones are kept and a portion is missing. Among roughly 200,000 clones, approximately 82% were seen once, and the ten largest hold around 1.7%. Sequences were obtained from PBMCs. This chain connects TRBV4-3 to TRBJ2-3; 9 nucleotides line up with TRBD2. This TCR derives from a woman between 18 and 30 years old in good health and CMV-seronegative. The CDR3 spells CASSLEWREGRDTQYF. The CDR3 DNA reads as TGCGCCAGCAGCCTAGAGTGGCGGGAGGGCAGAGATACGCAGTATTTT.